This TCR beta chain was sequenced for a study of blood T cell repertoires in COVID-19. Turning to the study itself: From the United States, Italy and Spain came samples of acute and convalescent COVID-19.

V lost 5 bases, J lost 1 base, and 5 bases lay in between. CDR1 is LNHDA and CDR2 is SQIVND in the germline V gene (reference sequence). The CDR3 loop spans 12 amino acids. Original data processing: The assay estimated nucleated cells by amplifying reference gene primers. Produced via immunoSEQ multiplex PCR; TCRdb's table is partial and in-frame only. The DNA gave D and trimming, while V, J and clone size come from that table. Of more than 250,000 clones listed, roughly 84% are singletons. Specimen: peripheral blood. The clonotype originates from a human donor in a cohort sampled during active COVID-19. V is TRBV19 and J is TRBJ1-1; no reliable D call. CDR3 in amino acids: CASSRGNTEAFF. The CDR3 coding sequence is TGTGCCAGTAGTCGGGGGAACACTGAAGCTTTCTTT. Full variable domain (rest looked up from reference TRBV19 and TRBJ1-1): DGGITQSPKYLFRKEGQNVTLSCEQNLNHDAMYWYRQDPGQGLRLIYYSQIVNDFQKGDIAEGYSVSREKKESFPLTVTSAQKNPTAFYLCASSRGNTEAFFGQGTRLTVV.